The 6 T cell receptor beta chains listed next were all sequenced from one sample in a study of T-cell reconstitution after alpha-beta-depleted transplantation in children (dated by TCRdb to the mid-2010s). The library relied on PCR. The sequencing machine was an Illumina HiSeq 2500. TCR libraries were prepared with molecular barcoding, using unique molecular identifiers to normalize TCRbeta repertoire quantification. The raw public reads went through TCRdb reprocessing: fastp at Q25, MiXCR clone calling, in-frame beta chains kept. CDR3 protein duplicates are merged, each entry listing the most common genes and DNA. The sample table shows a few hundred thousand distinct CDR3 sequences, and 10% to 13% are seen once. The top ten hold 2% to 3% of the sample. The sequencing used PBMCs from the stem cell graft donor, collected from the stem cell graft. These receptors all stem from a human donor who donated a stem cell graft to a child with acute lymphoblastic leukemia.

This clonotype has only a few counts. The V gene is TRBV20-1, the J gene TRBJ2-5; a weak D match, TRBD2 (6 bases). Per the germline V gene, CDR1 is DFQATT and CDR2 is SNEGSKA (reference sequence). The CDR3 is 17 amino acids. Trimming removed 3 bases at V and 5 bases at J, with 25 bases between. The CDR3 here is CSASPNDPGLAPETQYF. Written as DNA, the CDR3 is TGCAGTGCTAGTCCCAATGATCCGGGACTGGCTCCGGAGACCCAGTACTTC.

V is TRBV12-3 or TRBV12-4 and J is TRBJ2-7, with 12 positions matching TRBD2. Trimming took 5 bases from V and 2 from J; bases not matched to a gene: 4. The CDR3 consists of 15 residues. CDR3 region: CASSTRTSGTYEQYF. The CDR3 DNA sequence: TGTGCCAGCAGTACCCGGACTAGCGGGACCTACGAGCAGTACTTC.

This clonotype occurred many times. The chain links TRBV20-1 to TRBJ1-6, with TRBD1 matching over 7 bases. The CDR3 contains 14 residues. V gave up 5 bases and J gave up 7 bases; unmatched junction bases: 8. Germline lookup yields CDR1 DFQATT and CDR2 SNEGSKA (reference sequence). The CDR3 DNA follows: TGCAGTGCTCATCAAGACAGGGTCAATTCACCCCTCCACTTT. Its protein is CSAHQDRVNSPLHF.

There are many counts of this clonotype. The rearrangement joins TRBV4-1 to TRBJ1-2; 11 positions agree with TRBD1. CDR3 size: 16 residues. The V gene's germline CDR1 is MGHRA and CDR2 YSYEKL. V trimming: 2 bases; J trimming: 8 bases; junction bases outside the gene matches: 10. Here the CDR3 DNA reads TGCGCCAGCAGCCAACTTATTGGACAGGGGGCTGACGGCTACACCTTC. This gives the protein CASSQLIGQGADGYTF.

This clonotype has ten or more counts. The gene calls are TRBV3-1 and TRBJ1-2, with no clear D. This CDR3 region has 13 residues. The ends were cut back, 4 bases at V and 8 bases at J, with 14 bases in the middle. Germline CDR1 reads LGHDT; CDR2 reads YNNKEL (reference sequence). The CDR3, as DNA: TGTGCCAGCAGCCCCGGTCAGGTGGGGGGCTACACCTTC. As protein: CASSPGQVGGYTF. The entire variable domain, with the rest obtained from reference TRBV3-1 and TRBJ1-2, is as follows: DTAVSQTPKYLVTQMGNDKSIKCEQNLGHDTMYWYKQDSKKFLKIMFSYNNKELIINETVPNRFSPKSPDKAHLNLHINSLELGDSAVYFCASSPGQVGGYTFGSGTRLTVV.

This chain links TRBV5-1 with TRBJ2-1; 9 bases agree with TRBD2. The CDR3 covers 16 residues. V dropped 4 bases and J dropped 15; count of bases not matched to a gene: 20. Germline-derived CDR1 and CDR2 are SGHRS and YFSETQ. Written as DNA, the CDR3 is TGCGCCAGCAGCGCCCCCGGGGGTCAAGCGGGAGGCCCTTGGTTCTTC. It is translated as CASSAPGGQAGGPWFF. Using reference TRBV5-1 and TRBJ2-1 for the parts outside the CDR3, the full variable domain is KAGVTQTPRYLIKTRGQQVTLSCSPISGHRSVSWYQQTPGQGLQFLFEYFSETQRNKGNFPGRFSGRQFSNSRSEMNVSTLELGDSALYLCASSAPGGQAGGPWFFGPGTRLTVL.